This T cell receptor (beta chain) derives from a study of shared clonotypes between healthy human individuals. Study-wide points: Exclusively blood specimens were collected; tissue repertoires likely differ.

Unsorted PBMC samples were amplified in replicate PCRs containing 250 to 350 ng DNA, about 30,000 T cell genomes. In the authors' workflow: ImmunoSEQ yielded junction-only sequences lacking quality scores, so filtering differed. Data came from immunoSEQ multiplex PCR; TCRdb stores just in-frame clones and leaves some out. V and J calls and clone size are as listed in that table; D and trimming were resolved from the DNA. The sample shows around 500,000 clones, 81% of them seen only once. The CDR3 consists of 22 residues. The V gene end was trimmed by 6 bases and the J gene end by 0 bases; junction bases not matched to a gene: 24. Germline CDR1 and CDR2: SNHLY and FYNNEI. This clone was counted once. As yet, its antigen is unknown.

This sequence joins TRBV2 and TRBJ2-7; 12 positions agree with TRBD2. Sequenced material: PBMCs. The origin of this receptor is a woman between 35 and 50 years old in good health. Some clones in this sample may be carry-over from other donors' samples. CDR3: CASRGTALLASGRAEGSYEQYF. For the CDR3, the DNA is TGTGCCAGCAGGGGAACAGCTCTCCTGGCTAGCGGGAGGGCCGAAGGCTCCTACGAGCAGTACTTC.